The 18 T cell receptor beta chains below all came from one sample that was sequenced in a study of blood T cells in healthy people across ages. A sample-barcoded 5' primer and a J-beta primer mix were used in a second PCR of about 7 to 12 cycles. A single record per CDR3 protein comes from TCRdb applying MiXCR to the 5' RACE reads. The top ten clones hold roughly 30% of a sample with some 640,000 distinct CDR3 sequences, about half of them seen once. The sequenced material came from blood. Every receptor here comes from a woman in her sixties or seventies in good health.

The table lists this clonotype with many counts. This chain's CDR3 is CASSQGGGVYEQFF. The CDR3 DNA reads TGTGCCAGCAGCCAAGGGGGGGGAGTGTATGAGCAGTTCTTC. This chain uses TRBV4-2 with TRBJ2-1, with 7 positions matching TRBD2. V lost 1 base, J lost 8 bases, and 5 bases stayed unmatched. Germline values: CDR1 LGHNA, CDR2 YNFKEQ. There are 14 residues in the CDR3.

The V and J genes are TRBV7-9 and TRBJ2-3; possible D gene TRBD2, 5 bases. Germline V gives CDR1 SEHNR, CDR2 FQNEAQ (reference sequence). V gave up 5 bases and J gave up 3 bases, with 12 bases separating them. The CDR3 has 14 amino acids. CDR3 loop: CASSRKGATDTQYF. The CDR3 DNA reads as TGTGCCAGCAGCCGCAAGGGAGCGACAGATACGCAGTATTTT.

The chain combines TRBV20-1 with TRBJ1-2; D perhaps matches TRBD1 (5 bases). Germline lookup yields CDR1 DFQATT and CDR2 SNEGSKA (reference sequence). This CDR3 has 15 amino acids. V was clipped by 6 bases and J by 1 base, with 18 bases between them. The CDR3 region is CSAPGKGAFNYGYTF. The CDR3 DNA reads TGCAGTGCCCCGGGGAAAGGGGCTTTTAACTATGGCTACACCTTC.

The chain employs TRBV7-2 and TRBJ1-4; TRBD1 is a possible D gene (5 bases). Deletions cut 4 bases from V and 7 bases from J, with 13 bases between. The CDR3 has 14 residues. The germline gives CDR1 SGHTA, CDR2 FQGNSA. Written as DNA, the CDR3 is TGTGCCAGCAGCTCGGGGACTGCAGGTGAAAAACTGTTTTTT. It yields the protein CASSSGTAGEKLFF.

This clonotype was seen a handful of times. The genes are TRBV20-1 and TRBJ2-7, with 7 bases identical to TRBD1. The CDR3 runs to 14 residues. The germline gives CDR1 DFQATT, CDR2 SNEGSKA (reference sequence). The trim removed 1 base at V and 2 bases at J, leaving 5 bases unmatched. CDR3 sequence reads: CSARVRTGPYEQYF. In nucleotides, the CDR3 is TGCAGTGCTAGAGTTCGGACAGGACCCTACGAGCAGTACTTC.

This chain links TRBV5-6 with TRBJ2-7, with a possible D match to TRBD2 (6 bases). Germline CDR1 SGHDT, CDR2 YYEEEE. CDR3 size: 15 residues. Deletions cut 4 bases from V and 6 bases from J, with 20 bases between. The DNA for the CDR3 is TGTGCCAGCAGCCTAGGACCGGGGGTGAGGAGCGAGCAGTACTTC. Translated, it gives CASSLGPGVRSEQYF.

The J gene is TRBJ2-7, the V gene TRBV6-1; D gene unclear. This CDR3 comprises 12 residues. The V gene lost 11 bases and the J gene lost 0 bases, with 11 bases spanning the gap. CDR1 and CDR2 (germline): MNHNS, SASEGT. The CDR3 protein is CASARNSYEQYF. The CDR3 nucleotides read TGTGCCTCCGCGAGGAACTCCTACGAGCAGTACTTC.

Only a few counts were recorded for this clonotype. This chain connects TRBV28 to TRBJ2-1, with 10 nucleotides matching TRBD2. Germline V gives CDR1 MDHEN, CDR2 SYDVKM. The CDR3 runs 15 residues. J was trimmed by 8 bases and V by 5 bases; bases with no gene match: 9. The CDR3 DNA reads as TGTGCCAGCAGTCCTAGCGGGAGAGGGTGGGATGAGCAGTTCTTC. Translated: CASSPSGRGWDEQFF.

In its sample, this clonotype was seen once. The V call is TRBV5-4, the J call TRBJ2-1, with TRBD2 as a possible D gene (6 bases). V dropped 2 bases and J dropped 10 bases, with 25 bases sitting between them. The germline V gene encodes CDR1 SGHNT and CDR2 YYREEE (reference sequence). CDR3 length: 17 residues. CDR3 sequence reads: CASSFLVSGDGLWEQFF. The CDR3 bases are TGTGCCAGCAGCTTCCTCGTTAGCGGAGATGGGCTTTGGGAGCAGTTCTTC. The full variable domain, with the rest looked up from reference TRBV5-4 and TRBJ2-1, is ETGVTQSPTHLIKTRGQQVTLRCSSQSGHNTVSWYQQALGQGPQFIFQYYREEENGRGNFPPRFSGLQFPNYSSELNVNALELDDSALYLCASSFLVSGDGLWEQFFGPGTRLTVL.

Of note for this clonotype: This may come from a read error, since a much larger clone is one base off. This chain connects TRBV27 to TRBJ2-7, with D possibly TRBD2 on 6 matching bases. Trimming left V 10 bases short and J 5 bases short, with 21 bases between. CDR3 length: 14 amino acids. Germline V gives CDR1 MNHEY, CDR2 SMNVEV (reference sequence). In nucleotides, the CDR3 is TGTGCCACCCGGGTGGGCGGGATGCTCAACGAGCAGTACTTC. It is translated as CATRVGGMLNEQYF.

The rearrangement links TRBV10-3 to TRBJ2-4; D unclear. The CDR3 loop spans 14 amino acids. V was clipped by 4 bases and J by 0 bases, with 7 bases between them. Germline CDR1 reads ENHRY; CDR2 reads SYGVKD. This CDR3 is CAISGALAKNIQYF. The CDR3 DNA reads TGTGCCATCAGTGGGGCCCTAGCCAAAAACATTCAGTACTTC.

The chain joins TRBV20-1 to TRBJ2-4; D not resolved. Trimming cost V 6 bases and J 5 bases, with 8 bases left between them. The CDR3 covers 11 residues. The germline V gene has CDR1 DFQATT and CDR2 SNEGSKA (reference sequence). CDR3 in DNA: TGCAGTGCCCCTTCTGAAAACATTCAGTACTTC. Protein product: CSAPSENIQYF.

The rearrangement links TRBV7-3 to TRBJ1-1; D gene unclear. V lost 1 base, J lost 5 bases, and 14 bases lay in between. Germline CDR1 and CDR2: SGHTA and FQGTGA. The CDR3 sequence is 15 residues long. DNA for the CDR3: TGTGCCAGCAGCTTAATCCGGCCCCCGGGAACTGAAGCTTTCTTT. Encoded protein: CASSLIRPPGTEAFF.

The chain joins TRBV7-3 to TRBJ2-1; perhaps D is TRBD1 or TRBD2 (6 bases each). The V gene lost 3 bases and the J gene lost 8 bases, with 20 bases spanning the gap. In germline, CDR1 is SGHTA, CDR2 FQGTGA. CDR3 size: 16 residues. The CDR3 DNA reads TGTGCCAGCAGCTTTAGGGGGAGGCCTTTCGACGATGAGCAGTTCTTC. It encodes CASSFRGRPFDDEQFF.

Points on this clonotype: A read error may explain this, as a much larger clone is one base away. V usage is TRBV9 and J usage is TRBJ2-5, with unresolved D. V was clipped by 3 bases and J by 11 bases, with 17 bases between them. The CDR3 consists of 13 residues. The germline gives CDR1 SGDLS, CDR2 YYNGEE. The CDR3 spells CASSAGPIEEQYF. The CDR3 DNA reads TGTGCCAGCAGCGCTGGCCCCATCGAGGAGCAGTACTTC.

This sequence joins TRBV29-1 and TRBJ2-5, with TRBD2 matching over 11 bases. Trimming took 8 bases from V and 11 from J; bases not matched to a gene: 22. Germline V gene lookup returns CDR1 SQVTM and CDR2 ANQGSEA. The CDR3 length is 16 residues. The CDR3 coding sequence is TGCAGCCTGTGGATGAGGATAGCGGGAGGGCCGGATGAGCAGTACTTC. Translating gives CSLWMRIAGGPDEQYF.

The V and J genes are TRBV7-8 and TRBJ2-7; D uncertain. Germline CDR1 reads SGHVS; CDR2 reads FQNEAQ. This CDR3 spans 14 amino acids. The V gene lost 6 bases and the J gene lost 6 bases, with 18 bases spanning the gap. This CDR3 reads CASRQDPKPGEQYF. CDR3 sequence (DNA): TGTGCCAGCAGGCAAGATCCCAAGCCTGGCGAGCAGTACTTC.

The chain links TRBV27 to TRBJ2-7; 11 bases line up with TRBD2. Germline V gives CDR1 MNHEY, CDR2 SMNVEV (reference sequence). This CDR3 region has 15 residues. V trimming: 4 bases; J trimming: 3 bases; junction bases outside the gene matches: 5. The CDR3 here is CASSSGLAGIYEQYF. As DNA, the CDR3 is TGTGCCAGCAGTTCAGGACTAGCGGGCATCTACGAGCAGTACTTC.